The 3 T cell receptor beta chains given below trace back to one sample, sequenced in a study of T-cell reconstitution after alpha-beta-depleted transplantation in children. The TCRbeta library was prepared with unique molecular identifiers. TCRdb called the PCR reads again in MiXCR, with one record for every CDR3 protein. The profile shows about 400,000 distinct CDR3 sequences, roughly 20% of them singletons. The specimen comprised PBMCs from the stem cell graft donor, sampled from the stem cell graft. The receptors come from a human donor who donated a stem cell graft to a child with acute myeloid leukemia.

This clonotype was seen only once. This chain joins TRBV9 and TRBJ2-3, with 10 nucleotides matching TRBD2. With 3 bases clipped from V and 5 bases from J, the junction kept 9 bases outside the gene matches. Germline V CDR1 and CDR2: SGDLS, YYNGEE. The CDR3 sequence is 16 residues long. CDR3 DNA sequence: TGTGCCAGCAGCGAAACGCTAGCGGGAGTTAAAGATACGCAGTATTTT. The encoded protein is CASSETLAGVKDTQYF.

A few counts support this clonotype. This sequence joins TRBV6-4 and TRBJ2-7; no clear D. V was shortened by 7 bases and J by 4 bases, with 17 bases between the two germline ends. Looked up from germline, CDR1 is MRHNA and CDR2 is SNTAGT. The CDR3 contains 14 residues. CDR3 region: CASMTPSRIYEQYF. CDR3 in DNA: TGTGCCAGCATGACACCCTCAAGGATTTACGAGCAGTACTTC.

This clonotype was seen a few times. The V and J genes are TRBV2 and TRBJ2-1; D gene ambiguous. The CDR3 is made up of 12 amino acids. Between the trimmed V and J ends, which lost 3 bases and 5 bases, there was a span of 5 bases. Germline V CDR1 and CDR2: SNHLY, FYNNEI. CDR3 sequence: CASSERHNEQFF. The DNA for the CDR3 is TGTGCCAGCAGTGAGCGTCACAATGAGCAGTTCTTC.